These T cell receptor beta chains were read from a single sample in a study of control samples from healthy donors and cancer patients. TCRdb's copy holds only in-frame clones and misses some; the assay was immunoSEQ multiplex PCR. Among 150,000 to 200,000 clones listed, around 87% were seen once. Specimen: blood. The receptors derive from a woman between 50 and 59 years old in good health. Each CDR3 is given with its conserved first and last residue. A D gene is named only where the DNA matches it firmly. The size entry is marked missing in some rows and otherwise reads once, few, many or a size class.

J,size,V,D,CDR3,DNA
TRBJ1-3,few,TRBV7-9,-,CASSSSSGNTIYF,TGTGCCAGCAGCTCGAGCTCTGGAAACACCATATATTTT
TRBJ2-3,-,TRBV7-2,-,CASSLSTDTQYF,TGTGCCAGCAGCTTGAGCACAGATACGCAGTATTTT
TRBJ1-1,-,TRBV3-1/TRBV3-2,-,CASSQGDRNTEAFF,TGTGCCAGCAGCCAAGGGGATCGGAACACTGAAGCTTTCTTT
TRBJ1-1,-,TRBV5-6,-,CASRTGSSGTEAFF,TGTGCCAGCAGAACCGGGTCTTCGGGTACTGAAGCTTTCTTT
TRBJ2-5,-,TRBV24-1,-,CATSYGTNQETQYF,TGTGCCACCAGTTACGGGACAAACCAAGAGACCCAGTACTTC
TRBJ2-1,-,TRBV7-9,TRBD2,CASSSIAGGPMGEQFF,TGTGCCAGCAGCTCTATAGCGGGGGGGCCCATGGGTGAGCAGTTCTTC
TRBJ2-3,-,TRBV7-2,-,CASSPRQALGYTQYF,TGTGCCAGCAGCCCTCGACAGGCTTTAGGATATACGCAGTATTTT
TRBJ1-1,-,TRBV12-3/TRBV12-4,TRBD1,CASSRQGTEAFF,TGTGCCAGCAGTAGACAGGGGACTGAAGCTTTCTTT
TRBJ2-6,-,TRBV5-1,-,CASTPGSGANVLTF,TGCGCCAGCACCCCGGGCTCTGGGGCCAACGTCCTGACTTTC
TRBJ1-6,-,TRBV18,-,CASSPGILRNSPLHF,TGTGCCAGCTCACCAGGGATTCTGCGTAATTCACCCCTCCACTTT
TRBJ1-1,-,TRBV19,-,CASSIDWGLDTEAFF,TGTGCCAGTAGTATAGATTGGGGGCTTGACACTGAAGCTTTCTTT
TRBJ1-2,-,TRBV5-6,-,CASSLHGGVFGYTF,TGTGCCAGCAGCTTGCACGGGGGAGTATTTGGCTACACCTTC
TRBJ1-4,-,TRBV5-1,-,CASSAYSREGEKLFF,TGCGCCAGCAGCGCCTACAGTAGGGAGGGAGAAAAACTGTTTTTT
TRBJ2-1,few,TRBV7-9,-,CASSLVRRGNEQFF,TGTGCCAGCAGCTTAGTGCGCAGGGGCAATGAGCAGTTCTTC
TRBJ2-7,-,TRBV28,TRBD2,CASSLGWTSGRSYEQYF,TGTGCCAGCAGTTTAGGGTGGACTAGCGGGAGATCCTACGAGCAGTACTTC
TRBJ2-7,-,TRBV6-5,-,CASSWANSYEQYF,TGTGCCAGCAGTTGGGCCAACAGTTACGAGCAGTACTTC
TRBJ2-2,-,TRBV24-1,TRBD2,CATSDPVVAGGAGELFF,TGTGCCACCAGTGACCCCGTGGTAGCGGGAGGGGCCGGGGAGCTGTTTTTT
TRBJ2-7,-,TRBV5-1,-,CASSLALGRYEQYF,TGCGCCAGCAGCTTGGCCCTTGGGAGATACGAGCAGTACTTC
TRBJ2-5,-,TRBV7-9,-,CASRSRLFGAEETQYF,TGTGCCAGCAGGTCCCGGTTGTTTGGGGCGGAGGAGACCCAGTACTTC
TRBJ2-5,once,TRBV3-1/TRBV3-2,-,CASSPDLKETQYF,TGTGCCAGCAGCCCGGACTTGAAAGAGACCCAGTACTTC
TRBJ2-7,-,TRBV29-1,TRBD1,CSVLDRAYEQYF,TGCAGCGTACTGGACAGGGCCTACGAGCAGTACTTC
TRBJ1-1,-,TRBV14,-,CASSHRTANTEAFF,TGTGCCAGCAGCCACAGGACAGCGAACACTGAAGCTTTCTTT
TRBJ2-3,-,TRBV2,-,CASSDRRDSTDTQYF,TGTGCCAGCAGTGACCGGCGGGACAGCACAGATACGCAGTATTTT
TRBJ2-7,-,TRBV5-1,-,CASSPLGTQRYEQYF,TGCGCCAGCAGCCCTCTTGGGACGCAACGCTACGAGCAGTACTTC
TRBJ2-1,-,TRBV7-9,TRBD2,CASRLAGGNEQFF,TGTGCCAGCAGACTAGCGGGAGGTAATGAGCAGTTCTTC
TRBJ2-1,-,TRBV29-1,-,CSVEVYNEQFF,TGCAGCGTTGAAGTGTACAATGAGCAGTTCTTC
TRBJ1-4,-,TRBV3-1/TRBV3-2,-,CASSQDSYNEKLFF,TGTGCCAGCAGCCAAGACAGCTATAATGAAAAACTGTTTTTT
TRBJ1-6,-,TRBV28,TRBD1,CASSNRDRGPLLHF,TGTGCCAGCAGCAACCGGGACAGGGGGCCGCTACTCCACTTT
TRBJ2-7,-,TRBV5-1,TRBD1,CASSLGTGISYEQYF,TGCGCCAGCAGCCTAGGGACAGGGATTTCCTACGAGCAGTACTTC